The entry below describes one T cell receptor (beta chain). What it recognizes is unknown. This entry belongs to a study of somatic mutations in cytotoxic T cells in rheumatoid arthritis. Whole-study context: The flow sorting of some V beta antibody-stained T-cell populations reached nearly 100% purity, and the sorted populations included V beta1+ cells sequenced for TCRB. Study-wide results and limits: For about an eighth of the 65 patients, a single CD8+ clone accounted for more than 20% of CD8+ cells. No correction for multiple comparisons was applied to the slight TRBV07 underrepresentation in rheumatoid arthritis patients. The study found no significant difference in CD8+ T-cell clonality between rheumatoid arthritis patients and age-matched healthy controls.

Using immunoSEQ multiplex PCR, the repertoire was profiled, and TCRdb retains in-frame clones only, with some absent. The sample consists of some 16,000 clones, roughly 78% of them appearing once. Germline V gene sequence: CDR1 SGHAT, CDR2 FQNNGV. V gave up 1 base and J gave up 6 bases; unmatched junction bases: 13. The CDR3 consists of 17 residues. The sample comprised CD8+ T cells sorted from blood. The chain is built from TRBV11-2 and TRBJ2-7; 9 positions agree with TRBD1. This receptor was identified in a woman between 45 and 60 years old with rheumatoid arthritis. Here the CDR3 DNA reads TGTGCCAGCAGCTTAGCCCGTAACAGGGGGCGAAGGGGCGAGCAGTACTTC. The encoded protein is CASSLARNRGRRGEQYF. Complete variable domain (other parts from reference TRBV11-2 and TRBJ2-7): EAGVAQSPRYKIIEKRQSVAFWCNPISGHATLYWYQQILGQGPKLLIQFQNNGVVDDSQLPKDRFSAERLKGVDSTLKIQPAKLEDSAVYLCASSLARNRGRRGEQYFGPGTRLTVT.